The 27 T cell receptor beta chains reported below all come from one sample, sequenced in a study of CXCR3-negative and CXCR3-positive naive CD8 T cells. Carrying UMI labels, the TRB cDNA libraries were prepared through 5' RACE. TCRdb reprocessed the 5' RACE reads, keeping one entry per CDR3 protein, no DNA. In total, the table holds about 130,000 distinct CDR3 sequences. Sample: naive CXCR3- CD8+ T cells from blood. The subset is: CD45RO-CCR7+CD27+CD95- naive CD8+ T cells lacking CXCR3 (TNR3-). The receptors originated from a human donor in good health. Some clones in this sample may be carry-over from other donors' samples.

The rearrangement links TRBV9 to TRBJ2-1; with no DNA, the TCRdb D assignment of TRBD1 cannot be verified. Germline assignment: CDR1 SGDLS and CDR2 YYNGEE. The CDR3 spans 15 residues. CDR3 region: CASSAARGGHNEQFF.

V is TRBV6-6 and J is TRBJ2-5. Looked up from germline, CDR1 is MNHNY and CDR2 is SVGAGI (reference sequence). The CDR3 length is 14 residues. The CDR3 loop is CASSPLGEKETQYF.

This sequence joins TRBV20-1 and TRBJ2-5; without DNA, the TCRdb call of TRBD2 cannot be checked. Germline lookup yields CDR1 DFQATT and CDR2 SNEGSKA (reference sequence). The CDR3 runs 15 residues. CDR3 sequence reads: CSARVERTIQETQYF.

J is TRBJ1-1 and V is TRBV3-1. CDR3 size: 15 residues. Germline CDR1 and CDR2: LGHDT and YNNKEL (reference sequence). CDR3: CASSQDGGVSTEAFF.

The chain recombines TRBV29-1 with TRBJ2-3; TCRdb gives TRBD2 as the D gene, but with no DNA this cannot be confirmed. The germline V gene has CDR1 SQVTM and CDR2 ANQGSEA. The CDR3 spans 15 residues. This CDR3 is CSVEVGRGGADTQYF.

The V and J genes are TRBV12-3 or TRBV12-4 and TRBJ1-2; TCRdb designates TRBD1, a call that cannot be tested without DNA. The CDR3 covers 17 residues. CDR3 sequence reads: CASSFSSPGQGYYGYTF.

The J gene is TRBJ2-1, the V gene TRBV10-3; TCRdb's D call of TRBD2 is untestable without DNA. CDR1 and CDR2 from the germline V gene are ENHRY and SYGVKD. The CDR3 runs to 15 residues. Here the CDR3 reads CAISAGGSDIYEQFF.

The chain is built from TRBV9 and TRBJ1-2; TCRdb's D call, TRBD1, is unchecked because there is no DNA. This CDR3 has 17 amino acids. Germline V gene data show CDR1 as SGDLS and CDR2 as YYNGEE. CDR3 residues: CASSPSGTGISGSGYTF. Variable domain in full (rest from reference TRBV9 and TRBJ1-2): DSGVTQTPKHLITATGQRVTLRCSPRSGDLSVYWYQQSLDQGLQFLIQYYNGEERAKGNILERFSAQQFPDLHSELNLSSLELGDSALYFCASSPSGTGISGSGYTFGSGTRLTVV.

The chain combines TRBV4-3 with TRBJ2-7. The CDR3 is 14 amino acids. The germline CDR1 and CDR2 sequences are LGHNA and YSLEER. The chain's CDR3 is CASSHHSSSYEQYF.

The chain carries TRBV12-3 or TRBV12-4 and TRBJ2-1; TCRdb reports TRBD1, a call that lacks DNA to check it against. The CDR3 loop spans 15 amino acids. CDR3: CASSLRDRGYNEQFF.

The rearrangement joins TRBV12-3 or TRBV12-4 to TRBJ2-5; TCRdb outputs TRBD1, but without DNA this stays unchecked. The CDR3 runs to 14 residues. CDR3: CASSPLRGGETQYF.

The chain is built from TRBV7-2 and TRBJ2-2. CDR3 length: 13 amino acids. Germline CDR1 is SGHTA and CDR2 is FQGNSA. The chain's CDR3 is CASSLTPTGELFF.

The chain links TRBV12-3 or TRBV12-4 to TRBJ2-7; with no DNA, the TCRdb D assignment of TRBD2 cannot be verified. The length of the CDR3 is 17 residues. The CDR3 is CASSYSRREGLFGEQYF.

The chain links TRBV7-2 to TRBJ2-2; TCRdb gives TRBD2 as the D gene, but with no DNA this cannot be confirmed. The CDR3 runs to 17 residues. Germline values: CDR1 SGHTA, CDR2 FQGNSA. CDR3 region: CASSLEGGRGWAGELFF.

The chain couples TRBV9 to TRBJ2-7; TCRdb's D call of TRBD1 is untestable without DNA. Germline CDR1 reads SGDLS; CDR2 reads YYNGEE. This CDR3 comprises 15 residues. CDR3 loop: CASSVGSGTGYEQYF.

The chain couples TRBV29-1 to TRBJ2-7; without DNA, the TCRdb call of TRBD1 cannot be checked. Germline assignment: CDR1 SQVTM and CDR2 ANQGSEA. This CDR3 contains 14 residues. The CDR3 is CSARGVWGEYEQYF.

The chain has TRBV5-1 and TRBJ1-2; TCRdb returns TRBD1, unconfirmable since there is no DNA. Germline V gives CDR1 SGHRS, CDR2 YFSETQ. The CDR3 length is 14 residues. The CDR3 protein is CASGGDRRTNGYTF.

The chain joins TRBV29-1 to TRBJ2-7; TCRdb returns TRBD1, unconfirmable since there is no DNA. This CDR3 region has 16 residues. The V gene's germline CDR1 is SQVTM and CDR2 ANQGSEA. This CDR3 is CSVITPIPNGAYEQYF.

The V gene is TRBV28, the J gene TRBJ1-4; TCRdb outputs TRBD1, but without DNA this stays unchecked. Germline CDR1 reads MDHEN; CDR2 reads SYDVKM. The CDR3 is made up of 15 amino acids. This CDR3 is CASSLIRDRGEKLFF.

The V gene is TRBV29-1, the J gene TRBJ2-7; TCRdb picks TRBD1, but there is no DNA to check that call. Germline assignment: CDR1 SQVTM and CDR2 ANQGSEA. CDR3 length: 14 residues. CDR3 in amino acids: CSVRQEPWTYEQYF.

Here the CDR3 reads CASSLSPTETYGYTF. This chain connects TRBV13 to TRBJ1-2. The germline V gene encodes CDR1 PRHDT and CDR2 FYEKMQ (reference sequence). The CDR3 extends over 15 amino acids.

The CDR3 loop is CASSQALIKKNIQYF. The V gene is TRBV23-1, the J gene TRBJ2-4. TRBV23-1 is an ORF, with its function uncertain. The CDR3 has 15 amino acids.

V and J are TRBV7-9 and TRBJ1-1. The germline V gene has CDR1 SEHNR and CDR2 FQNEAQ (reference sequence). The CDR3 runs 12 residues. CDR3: CASSAPYTEAFF.

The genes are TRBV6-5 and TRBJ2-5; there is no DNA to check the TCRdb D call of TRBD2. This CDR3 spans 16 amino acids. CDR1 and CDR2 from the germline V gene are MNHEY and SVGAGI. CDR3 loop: CASSYSLAAEAETQYF.

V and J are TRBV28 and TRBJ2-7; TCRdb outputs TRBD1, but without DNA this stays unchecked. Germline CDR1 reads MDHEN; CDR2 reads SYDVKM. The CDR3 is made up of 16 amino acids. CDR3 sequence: CATTPGGTTYSYEQYF.

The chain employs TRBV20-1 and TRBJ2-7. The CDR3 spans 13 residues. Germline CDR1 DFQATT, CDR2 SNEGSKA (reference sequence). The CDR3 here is CSARSQDSYEQYF.

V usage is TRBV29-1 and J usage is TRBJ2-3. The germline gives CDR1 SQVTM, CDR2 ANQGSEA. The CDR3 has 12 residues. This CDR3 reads CSVEGLTDTQYF.